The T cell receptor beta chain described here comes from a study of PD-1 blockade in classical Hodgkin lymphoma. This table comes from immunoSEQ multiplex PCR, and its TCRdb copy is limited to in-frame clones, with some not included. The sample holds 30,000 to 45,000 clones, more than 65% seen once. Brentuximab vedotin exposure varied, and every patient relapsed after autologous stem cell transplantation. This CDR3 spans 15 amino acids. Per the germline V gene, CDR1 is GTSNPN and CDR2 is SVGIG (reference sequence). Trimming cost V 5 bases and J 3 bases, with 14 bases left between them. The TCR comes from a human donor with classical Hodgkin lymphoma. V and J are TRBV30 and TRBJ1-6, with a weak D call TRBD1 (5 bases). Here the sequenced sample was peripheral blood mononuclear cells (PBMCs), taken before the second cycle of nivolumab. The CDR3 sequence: CAWGGTGSYNSPLHF. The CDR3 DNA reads TGTGCCTGGGGAGGAACAGGCAGCTATAATTCACCCCTCCACTTT.